This T cell receptor (beta chain) is drawn from a study of cytotoxic CD8 clonotypes in ibrutinib-treated CLL. Whole-study results and caveats: Baseline-level clonality went beyond age-matched healthy donors and moved in step with circulating CD8+ T-cell counts. Baseline levels were approached again at progression, after clonality had risen at ibrutinib response.

CDR1 and CDR2 (germline): LGHNA, YNFKEQ. This CDR3 has 18 amino acids. The V gene end was trimmed by 0 bases and the J gene end by 7 bases; junction bases not matched to a gene: 14. Repertoires were generated with immunoSEQ multiplex PCR, while TCRdb's copy carries only in-frame clones and drops some. The table shows approximately 70,000 clones, with more than 75% occurring only once. This clone was counted only a few times. What it binds is unknown. This TCR derives from a human donor with chronic lymphocytic leukemia. The starting material was PBMCs, obtained at disease progression, from a patient treated with ibrutinib. The chain uses TRBV4-2 and TRBJ2-1; 8 nucleotides align to TRBD2. The CDR3 here is CASSQDHRSGGRGNEQFF. The DNA of the CDR3 is TGTGCCAGCAGCCAAGATCACAGGTCGGGGGGGCGCGGGAATGAGCAGTTCTTC.